Shown below are 19 T cell receptor beta chains from a single sample sequenced in a study of CD8 T cells in Susac syndrome. Random-hexamer reverse transcription was applied to about 0.45 to 1 ug RNA. TCRdb itself ran the immunoSEQ multiplex PCR reads through MiXCR, one entry per CDR3 protein. The sample includes some 120,000 distinct CDR3 sequences, 94% of them seen just once. Sample: CD4+ T cells from PBMCs. The receptors were sampled from a human donor in good health.

The rearrangement uses TRBV6-1 and TRBJ2-2, with TRBD1 matching 8 bases. Germline V lookup: CDR1 MNHNS, CDR2 SASEGT. This CDR3 has 14 amino acids. After removal of 8 bases from V and 5 bases from J, the junction contained 7 bases not matched to a gene. The CDR3 sequence is CASLGQGITGELFF. CDR3 in DNA: TGTGCCAGCCTCGGACAGGGAATTACCGGGGAGCTGTTTTTT.

The rearrangement uses TRBV7-2 and TRBJ1-2, with 7 bases matching TRBD1. V lost 2 bases, J lost 8 bases, and 8 bases stayed unmatched. The CDR3 length is 14 residues. Looked up from germline, CDR1 is SGHTA and CDR2 is FQGNSA. The CDR3 DNA follows: TGTGCCAGCAGCTTAATGAGGGGGCCGGGCGGCTACACCTTC. Protein: CASSLMRGPGGYTF.

The rearrangement links TRBV20-1 to TRBJ1-1; 7 bases are a match to TRBD1. Losses at the gene ends were 7 bases for V and 1 base for J; bases not matched to a gene: 9. The CDR3 contains 14 residues. Germline CDR1 and CDR2: DFQATT and SNEGSKA (reference sequence). The CDR3 here is CSGQGIGRNTEAFF. The CDR3 DNA follows: TGCAGTGGACAGGGTATAGGGAGGAACACTGAAGCTTTCTTT.

The chain combines TRBV30 with TRBJ2-1; D not resolved. Trimming left V 2 bases short and J 6 bases short, with 11 bases between. CDR3 length equals 13 residues. CDR1 is GTSNPN, CDR2 SVGIG, per germline (reference sequence). The CDR3 coding sequence is TGTGCCTGGAGTAGACTCAACTTCAATGAGCAGTTCTTC. Its protein product is CAWSRLNFNEQFF. The full variable domain, with the rest looked up from reference TRBV30 and TRBJ2-1, is SQTIHQWPATLVQPVGSPLSLECTVEGTSNPNLYWYRQAAGRGLQLLFYSVGIGQISSEVPQNLSASRPQDRQFILSSKKLLLSDSGFYLCAWSRLNFNEQFFGPGTRLTVL.

This clonotype showed up just once. The V gene is TRBV6-2 or TRBV6-3, the J gene TRBJ2-5, with D possibly being TRBD2 (5 bases). The ends were cut back, 2 bases at V and 5 bases at J, with 15 bases in the middle. The germline CDR1 and CDR2 sequences are MNHEY and SVGEGT. The CDR3 is 15 amino acids. The CDR3 sequence: CASSYLSVPGETQYF. The DNA for the CDR3 is TGTGCCAGCAGTTACCTAAGCGTGCCGGGGGAGACCCAGTACTTC.

This chain links TRBV6-2 or TRBV6-3 with TRBJ2-7; possible D gene TRBD1, 7 bases. V lost 5 bases, J lost 7 bases, and 18 bases lay in between. The CDR3 spans 14 residues. Germline V CDR1 and CDR2: MNHEY, SVGEGT. The CDR3 spells CASSANRGLSEQYF. The CDR3 bases are TGTGCCAGCAGTGCTAACAGGGGACTCTCGGAGCAGTACTTC.

This clonotype was found once. The chain carries TRBV30 and TRBJ1-5, with D possibly TRBD1 on 6 matching bases. Looked up from germline, CDR1 is GTSNPN and CDR2 is SVGIG (reference sequence). V was shortened by 5 bases and J by 4 bases, with 12 bases between the two germline ends. The CDR3 is made up of 13 amino acids. The CDR3: CAWARDKNQPQHF. The DNA for the CDR3 is TGTGCCTGGGCCCGGGACAAGAATCAGCCCCAGCATTTT.

The chain uses TRBV7-9 and TRBJ1-6; D remains ambiguous. CDR3 length: 12 amino acids. Germline V gene sequence: CDR1 SEHNR, CDR2 FQNEAQ (reference sequence). V was clipped by 5 bases and J by 9 bases, with 8 bases between them. CDR3 residues: CASSGDSSPLHF. CDR3 nucleotides: TGTGCCAGCAGCGGAGATTCTTCACCCCTCCACTTT.

The V gene is TRBV4-2, the J gene TRBJ2-1; D might be TRBD2 (7 bases). The CDR3 is 14 amino acids. Germline V gene lookup returns CDR1 LGHNA and CDR2 YNFKEQ. V was pared by 2 bases and J by 9 bases, with 14 bases between. CDR3 protein: CASSQPDGGAEQFF. CDR3 sequence (DNA): TGTGCCAGCAGCCAACCCGATGGGGGGGCTGAGCAGTTCTTC.

The J gene is TRBJ2-5, the V gene TRBV18; perhaps TRBD1 as D (6 bases). Trimming removed 3 bases from V and 4 bases from J, with 12 bases in between. The length of the CDR3 is 14 residues. CDR1 KGHSH and CDR2 LQKENI come from the germline V gene. The CDR3 region is CASSPTGSRETQYF. The CDR3 bases are TGTGCCAGCTCACCTACAGGGAGCCGAGAGACCCAGTACTTC.

This clonotype was observed a few times. This chain joins TRBV4-1 and TRBJ2-7; D perhaps matches TRBD2 (5 bases). V was trimmed by 0 bases and J by 3 bases, leaving 15 bases between them. Germline values: CDR1 MGHRA, CDR2 YSYEKL. CDR3 length: 16 residues. The CDR3 coding sequence is TGCGCCAGCAGCCAAGATCGGAGCGGTACGGGCTACGAGCAGTACTTC. Translation: CASSQDRSGTGYEQYF.

The chain couples TRBV19 to TRBJ1-1; D gene ambiguous. Germline V gives CDR1 LNHDA, CDR2 SQIVND (reference sequence). Trimming stripped 7 bases from V and 1 base from J, with 7 bases between. The CDR3 runs to 12 residues. The CDR3 loop is CASNVGNTEAFF. CDR3 DNA: TGTGCCAGTAACGTGGGGAACACTGAAGCTTTCTTT.

The V gene is TRBV5-1, the J gene TRBJ2-1; TRBD2 is a possible D gene (6 bases). With 3 bases removed from V and 0 bases from J, the gap between germline ends came to 10 bases. The CDR3 has 15 amino acids. Germline V lookup: CDR1 SGHRS, CDR2 YFSETQ. CDR3 DNA sequence: TGCGCCAGCAGCTGGGACTCAAGCTCCTACAATGAGCAGTTCTTC. Its protein product is CASSWDSSSYNEQFF. The full variable domain, in which reference TRBV5-1 and TRBJ2-1 provide the parts outside the CDR3, is KAGVTQTPRYLIKTRGQQVTLSCSPISGHRSVSWYQQTPGQGLQFLFEYFSETQRNKGNFPGRFSGRQFSNSRSEMNVSTLELGDSALYLCASSWDSSSYNEQFFGPGTRLTVL.

This chain links TRBV4-2 with TRBJ2-1; 7 bases line up with TRBD1. Per the germline V gene, CDR1 is LGHNA and CDR2 is YNFKEQ. Germline trimming cut 2 bases from V and 1 base from J; bases unmatched to any gene: 2. This CDR3 comprises 15 residues. CDR3 bases: TGTGCCAGCAGCCAAAACAGGGGTTCCTACAATGAGCAGTTCTTC. It is translated as CASSQNRGSYNEQFF.

The chain has TRBV27 and TRBJ2-7; a weak D match, TRBD2 (6 bases). The ends were cut back, 7 bases at V and 7 bases at J, with 23 bases in the middle. Germline values: CDR1 MNHEY, CDR2 SMNVEV (reference sequence). The CDR3 spans 15 residues. CDR3 in DNA: TGTGCCAGCACCCCCGAGGGGACCCAAGGAGGGGAGCAGTACTTC. It translates to CASTPEGTQGGEQYF.

This chain links TRBV27 with TRBJ2-5, with D possibly TRBD1 on 5 matching bases. The CDR3 has 17 residues. CDR1 MNHEY and CDR2 SMNVEV come from the germline V gene (reference sequence). The V and J ends lost 2 bases and 5 bases respectively, with 21 bases between them. The DNA for the CDR3 is TGTGCCAGCAGTTTAAACTTGCAGGGTGCTTTACGGGAGACCCAGTACTTC. Translated, it gives CASSLNLQGALRETQYF.

V gene TRBV5-1 combines with J gene TRBJ2-1; D is ambiguous. The CDR3 contains 12 residues. The germline V and J ends were trimmed by 3 bases and 7 bases, with 8 bases remaining between them. Germline CDR1 reads SGHRS; CDR2 reads YFSETQ. The CDR3 loop reads CASSSYDNEQFF. The CDR3 coding sequence is TGCGCCAGCAGCTCATACGATAATGAGCAGTTCTTC.

The chain carries TRBV21-1 and TRBJ1-5. TRBV21-1 corresponds to a pseudogene. This CDR3 has 12 residues. CDR3 residues: CARRMGNQPQHF. The CDR3 DNA is TGTGCCAGAAGGATGGGCAATCAGCCCCAGCATTTT.

The gene calls are TRBV11-3 and TRBJ1-1, with D unclear. Germline V gene data show CDR1 as SGHNT and CDR2 as YENEEA. The V end was cut by 5 bases, the J end by 7 bases, with 14 bases between. The CDR3 covers 13 residues. The DNA for the CDR3 is TGTGCCAGCAGCCCTACCGTCCCCGGTGAAGCTTTCTTT. Translated: CASSPTVPGEAFF.